This T cell receptor beta chain was sequenced for a study of cytotoxic CD8 clonotypes in ibrutinib-treated CLL. Generated by immunoSEQ multiplex PCR, the TCRdb table keeps only in-frame clones and is missing some. This table holds about 250,000 clones, 70% found once. The source is a human donor with chronic lymphocytic leukemia. Sample: PBMCs, taken after 24 months of ibrutinib treatment.

CDR3 sequence reads: CASSSSEGPYPTDTQYF. For the CDR3, the DNA is TGTGCCAGCAGCTCCTCCGAGGGGCCCTACCCCACAGATACGCAGTATTTT. V and J are TRBV7-3 and TRBJ2-3; D tentatively reads TRBD1 or TRBD2 (5 bases each). V was clipped by 4 bases and J by 2 bases, with 19 bases between them. The CDR3 is 17 amino acids. Looked up from germline, CDR1 is SGHTA and CDR2 is FQGTGA. The complete variable domain, with remaining parts taken from reference TRBV7-3 and TRBJ2-3, reads GAGVSQTPSNKVTEKGKYVELRCDPISGHTALYWYRQSLGQGPEFLIYFQGTGAADDSGLPNDRFFAVRPEGSVSTLKIQRTERGDSAVYLCASSSSEGPYPTDTQYFGPGTRLTVL.